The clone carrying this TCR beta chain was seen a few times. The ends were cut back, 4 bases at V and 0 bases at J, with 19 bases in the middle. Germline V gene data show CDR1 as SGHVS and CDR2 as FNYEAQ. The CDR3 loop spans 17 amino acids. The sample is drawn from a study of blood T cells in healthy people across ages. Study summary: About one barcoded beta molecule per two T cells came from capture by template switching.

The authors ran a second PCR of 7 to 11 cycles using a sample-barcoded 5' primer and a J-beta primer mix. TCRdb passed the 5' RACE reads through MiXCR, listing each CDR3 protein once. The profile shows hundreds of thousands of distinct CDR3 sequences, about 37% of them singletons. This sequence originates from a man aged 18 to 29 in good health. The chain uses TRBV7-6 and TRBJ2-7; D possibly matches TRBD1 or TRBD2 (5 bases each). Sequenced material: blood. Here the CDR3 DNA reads TGTGCCAGCAGCTCCATCGGCCGCCGGGACGGCTCCTACGAGCAGTACTTC. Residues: CASSSIGRRDGSYEQYF.